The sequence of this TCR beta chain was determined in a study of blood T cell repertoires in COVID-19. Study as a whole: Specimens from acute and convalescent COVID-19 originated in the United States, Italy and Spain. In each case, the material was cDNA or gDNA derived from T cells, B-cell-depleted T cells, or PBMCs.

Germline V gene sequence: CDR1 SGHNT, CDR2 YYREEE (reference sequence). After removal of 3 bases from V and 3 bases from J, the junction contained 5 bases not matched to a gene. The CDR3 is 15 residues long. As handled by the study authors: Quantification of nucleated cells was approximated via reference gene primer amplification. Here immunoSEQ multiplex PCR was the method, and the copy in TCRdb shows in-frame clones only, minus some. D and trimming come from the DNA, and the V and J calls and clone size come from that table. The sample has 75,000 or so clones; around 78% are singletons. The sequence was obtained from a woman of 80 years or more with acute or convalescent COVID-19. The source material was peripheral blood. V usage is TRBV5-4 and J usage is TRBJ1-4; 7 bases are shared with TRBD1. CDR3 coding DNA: TGTGCCAGCAGCTCGGAGGGGGCGTCTAATGAAAAACTGTTTTTT. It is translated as CASSSEGASNEKLFF.